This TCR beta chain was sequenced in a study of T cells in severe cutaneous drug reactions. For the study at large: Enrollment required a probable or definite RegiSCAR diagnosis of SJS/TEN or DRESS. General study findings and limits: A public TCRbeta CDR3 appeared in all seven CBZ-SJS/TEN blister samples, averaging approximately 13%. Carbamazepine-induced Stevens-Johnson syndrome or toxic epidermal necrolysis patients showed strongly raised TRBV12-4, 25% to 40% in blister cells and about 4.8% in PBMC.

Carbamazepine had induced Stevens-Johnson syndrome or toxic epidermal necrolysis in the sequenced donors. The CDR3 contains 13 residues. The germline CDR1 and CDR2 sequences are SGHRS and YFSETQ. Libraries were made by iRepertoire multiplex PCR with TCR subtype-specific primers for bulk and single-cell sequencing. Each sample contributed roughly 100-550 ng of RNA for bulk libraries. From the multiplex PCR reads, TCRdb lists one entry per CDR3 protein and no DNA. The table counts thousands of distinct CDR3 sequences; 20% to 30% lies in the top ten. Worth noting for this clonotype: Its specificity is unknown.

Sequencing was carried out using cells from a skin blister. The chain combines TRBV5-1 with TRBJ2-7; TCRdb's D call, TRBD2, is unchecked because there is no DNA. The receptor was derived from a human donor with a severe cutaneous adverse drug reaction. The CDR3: CASSLRENYEQYF.